Each of the 5 T cell receptor beta chains below was sequenced from the same sample in a study of breast tumors, draining lymph nodes, adjacent tissues. Samples came from axillary lymph nodes draining the breast cancer. TCRdb recomputed calls from the multiplex PCR reads with MiXCR, one row per CDR3 protein. The table includes approximately 130,000 distinct CDR3 sequences, 21% detected once. Specimen: axillary lymph node tissue. The receptors originated from a female donor with breast cancer. Some clones in this sample may be carry-over from other donors' samples.

This clonotype showed up many times. This sequence joins TRBV5-6 and TRBJ1-6; tentatively, D is TRBD1 (5 bases). The CDR3 contains 14 residues. V lost 6 bases and J lost 10, with 17 bases in between. Germline assignment: CDR1 SGHDT and CDR2 YYEEEE. The CDR3 nucleotides are TGTGCCAGCACCTCAAGGGGATCGGGATCACCCCTCCACTTT. Translating it yields CASTSRGSGSPLHF.

This clonotype occurred many times. The chain joins TRBV7-8 to TRBJ2-7; 9 bases are a match to TRBD1. In germline, CDR1 is SGHVS, CDR2 FQNEAQ. The trim removed 3 bases at V and 2 bases at J, leaving 5 bases unmatched. The CDR3 extends over 15 amino acids. The DNA for the CDR3 is TGTGCCAGCAGCTTCACAGGGGGCCTGACCTACGAGCAGTACTTC. As protein: CASSFTGGLTYEQYF.

This chain uses TRBV19 with TRBJ1-1; the D gene is possibly TRBD1 (5 bases). This CDR3 is 13 amino acids long. V gave up 6 bases and J gave up 7 bases, with 15 bases separating them. Germline assignment: CDR1 LNHDA and CDR2 SQIVND (reference sequence). The CDR3 spells CASSSRALLEAFF. CDR3 DNA sequence: TGTGCCAGTAGCTCCAGGGCTCTCCTTGAAGCTTTCTTT.

Here the CDR3 DNA reads TGTGCCAGCAGTCCCCAGGGGGTCACTGAAGCTTTCTTT. Translation gives CASSPQGVTEAFF. The chain employs TRBV7-2 and TRBJ1-1; 7 bases match TRBD1. Germline V gene sequence: CDR1 SGHTA, CDR2 FQGNSA. Losses at the gene ends were 6 bases for V and 4 bases for J; bases not matched to a gene: 5. The CDR3 runs 13 residues.

Remarks on this clonotype: A much larger clone lies one base from this, so it may be a read error. The conserved phenylalanine or tryptophan is not found at the CDR3 terminus, so this likely reflects a read error. The chain couples TRBV6-5 to TRBJ2-5, with TRBD2 matching 11 bases. The V segment lost 5 bases and the J segment 5 bases; nucleotides outside the gene matches: 7. Germline CDR1 is MNHEY and CDR2 is SVGAGI. The CDR3 consists of 15 residues. CDR3 amino acids: CASSDTSGSVETQYL. The CDR3 DNA sequence: TGTGCCAGCAGTGATACTAGCGGGAGCGTGGAGACCCAGTACCTC.